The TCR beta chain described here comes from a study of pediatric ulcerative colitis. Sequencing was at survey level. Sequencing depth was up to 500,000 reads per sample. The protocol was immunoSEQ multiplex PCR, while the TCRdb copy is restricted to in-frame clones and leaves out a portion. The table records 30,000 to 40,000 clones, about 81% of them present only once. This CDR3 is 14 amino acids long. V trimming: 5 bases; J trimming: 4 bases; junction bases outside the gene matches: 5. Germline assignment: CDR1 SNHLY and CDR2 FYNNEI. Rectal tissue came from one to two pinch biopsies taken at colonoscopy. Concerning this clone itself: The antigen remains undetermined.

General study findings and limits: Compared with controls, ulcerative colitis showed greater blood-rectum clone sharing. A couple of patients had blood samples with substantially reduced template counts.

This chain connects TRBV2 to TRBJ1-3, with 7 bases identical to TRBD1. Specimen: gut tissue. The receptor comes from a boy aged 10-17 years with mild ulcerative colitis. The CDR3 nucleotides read TGTGCCAGCAGTTCCGGGACAGCGGGAAACACCATATATTTT. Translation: CASSSGTAGNTIYF. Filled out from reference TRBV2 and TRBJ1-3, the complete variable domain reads EPEVTQTPSHQVTQMGQEVILRCVPISNHLYFYWYRQILGQKVEFLVSFYNNEISEKSEIFDDQFSVERPDGSNFTLKIRSTKLEDSAMYFCASSSGTAGNTIYFGEGSWLTVV.